The next 19 T cell receptor beta chains were all read from a single sample in a study of beta chain features in type 1 diabetes (dated by TCRdb to 2017 to 2018). The library came from the immunoSEQ multiplex PCR assay. All of the isolated RNA was reverse transcribed with the High Capacity cDNA Reverse Transcription Kit, so expressed TCRB transcripts were sequenced. The source is immuneACCESS, and TCRdb retained only in-frame sequences with V and J called. Part of the clones is not carried over; for the studies checked, unresolved V genes explain less than half of this, and the remainder is unexplained. The sample table records fewer than 650,000 clones; around 16% of these occur just once. About 0.093% of the sample is taken by the ten largest. Material: naive CD4+ T cells from blood. Explained via the paper, the cell subset or site label denotes: true naive CD4+ T cells. These TCRs come from a man between 18 and 29 years old in good health.

The rearrangement links TRBV2 to TRBJ2-1; D tentatively fits TRBD1 or TRBD2 (6 bases each). The germline V gene encodes CDR1 SNHLY and CDR2 FYNNEI. The CDR3 covers 14 residues. With 7 bases removed from V and 5 bases from J, the gap between germline ends came to 15 bases. The CDR3 sequence: CASTLEGGNNEQFF. The CDR3 region has the DNA TGTGCCAGCACTTTGGAGGGGGGAAACAATGAGCAGTTCTTC.

This chain connects TRBV5-1 to TRBJ2-1; D remains unclear. The length of the CDR3 is 11 residues. Germline CDR1 is SGHRS and CDR2 is YFSETQ. V lost 0 bases, J lost 9 bases, and 4 bases lay in between. The CDR3 protein is CASSLDVEQFF. The CDR3 DNA is TGCGCCAGCAGCTTGGATGTTGAGCAGTTCTTC.

This sequence joins TRBV25-1 and TRBJ1-5; D is unclear. The V gene's germline CDR1 is MGHDK and CDR2 SYGVNS. CDR3 length: 17 amino acids. Between the trimmed V and J ends, which lost 4 bases and 0 bases, there was a span of 16 bases. CDR3 nucleotide sequence: TGTGCCAGCAGTGCCTCCGGCTGGGATCTTAGCAATCAGCCCCAGCATTTT. Residues: CASSASGWDLSNQPQHF.

The chain employs TRBV5-1 and TRBJ2-1, with 10 nucleotides matching TRBD2. The V and J ends lost 0 bases and 9 bases, in that order; junction bases with no gene match: 0. In germline, CDR1 is SGHRS, CDR2 YFSETQ. The length of the CDR3 is 13 residues. CDR3 region: CASSLGTSGEQFF. CDR3 in DNA: TGCGCCAGCAGCTTGGGGACTAGCGGTGAGCAGTTCTTC.

This clone has more than one count but fewer than ten. This chain uses TRBV11-3 with TRBJ2-1; 15 bases match TRBD2. The CDR3 covers 19 residues. Germline loops: CDR1 SGHNT, CDR2 YENEEA. With V trimmed by 4 bases and J by 7 bases, 14 bases remained unmatched. CDR3 in amino acids: CASSSLRGPGTSGRNEQFF. CDR3 sequence (DNA): TGTGCCAGCAGCTCCCTTAGGGGACCCGGGACTAGCGGGAGGAATGAGCAGTTCTTC.

In its sample, this clone was seen a few times. The chain employs TRBV7-2 and TRBJ2-7; possibly TRBD2 for D (6 bases). Trimming left V 4 bases short and J 3 bases short, with 13 bases between. Germline V gene lookup returns CDR1 SGHTA and CDR2 FQGNSA. There are 14 residues in the CDR3. This CDR3 reads CASSWSRRGYEQYF. CDR3 bases: TGTGCCAGCAGCTGGAGCAGGCGGGGCTACGAGCAGTACTTC.

The rearrangement links TRBV27 to TRBJ2-1; 13 bases map to TRBD2. V shed 5 bases, J shed 15 bases, and the junction held 10 bases outside the gene matches. Germline values: CDR1 MNHEY, CDR2 SMNVEV (reference sequence). The CDR3 is 14 residues long. The CDR3 reads CASSPRLAGGPPFF. For the CDR3, the DNA is TGTGCCAGCAGTCCTCGACTAGCGGGAGGACCCCCGTTCTTC.

The chain uses TRBV29-1 and TRBJ2-7; tentative D call: TRBD1 (5 bases). The CDR3 extends over 15 amino acids. The V and J ends lost 5 bases and 0 bases respectively, with 17 bases between them. Germline-derived CDR1 and CDR2 are SQVTM and ANQGSEA. The CDR3 nucleotides read TGCAGCGTTACCCCACAACTGACAGCCTCCTACGAGCAGTACTTC. Encoded protein: CSVTPQLTASYEQYF.

This clone has more than one count but fewer than ten. CDR3 loop: CASSLRTESYEQYF. For the CDR3, the DNA is TGTGCCAGCAGTCTCCGGACAGAATCTTACGAGCAGTACTTC. The chain joins TRBV28 to TRBJ2-7, with D perhaps TRBD1 (6 bases). This CDR3 is built from 14 residues. Germline CDR1 reads MDHEN; CDR2 reads SYDVKM. V was clipped by 5 bases and J by 4 bases, with 15 bases between them.

J is TRBJ2-1 and V is TRBV27, with TRBD1 as a possible D gene (6 bases). Germline CDR1 MNHEY, CDR2 SMNVEV (reference sequence). Trimming left V 5 bases short and J 3 bases short, with 8 bases between. The CDR3 has 13 amino acids. The CDR3 nucleotides are TGTGCCAGCAGTGGACAGTTCTACAATGAGCAGTTCTTC. Translated, it gives CASSGQFYNEQFF.

The chain is built from TRBV9 and TRBJ2-3; TRBD2 agrees at 9 bases. Germline V lookup: CDR1 SGDLS, CDR2 YYNGEE. V trimming: 0 bases; J trimming: 3 bases; junction bases outside the gene matches: 5. The CDR3 extends over 16 amino acids. The CDR3: CASSVVAGGQTDTQYF. The CDR3 DNA follows: TGTGCCAGCAGCGTAGTGGCGGGGGGGCAAACAGATACGCAGTATTTT.

This clone was seen a handful of times. The chain uses TRBV5-1 and TRBJ1-1; D is perhaps TRBD1 (5 bases). V shed 1 base and J shed 3 bases, with 19 bases lying between them. Germline V gene data show CDR1 as SGHRS and CDR2 as YFSETQ. The CDR3 spans 17 residues. The CDR3 spells CASSLYAGSGPDTEAFF. The CDR3 coding sequence is TGCGCCAGCAGCTTGTACGCAGGGTCAGGTCCTGACACTGAAGCTTTCTTT.

Remarks on this clone: The same CDR3 also results from other DNA sequences found in this sample. This chain uses TRBV5-1 with TRBJ2-7; the D is unclear. The CDR3 is made up of 11 amino acids. The germline V gene encodes CDR1 SGHRS and CDR2 YFSETQ. The V and J ends lost 2 bases and 3 bases respectively, with 3 bases between them. As DNA, the CDR3 is TGCGCCAGCAGCTTCGGCTACGAGCAGTACTTC. Translated, it gives CASSFGYEQYF.

The chain uses TRBV27 and TRBJ1-2; TRBD1 matches at 11 bases. Per germline, CDR1 MNHEY and CDR2 SMNVEV (reference sequence). The CDR3 sequence is 14 residues long. The V segment lost 5 bases and the J segment 7 bases; nucleotides outside the gene matches: 6. The CDR3 region is CASSTGQGAAGYTF. CDR3 coding DNA: TGTGCCAGCAGTACAGGACAGGGGGCTGCTGGCTACACCTTC.

The chain combines TRBV5-6 with TRBJ1-4; D remains ambiguous. Trimming took 4 bases from V and 4 from J, leaving 11 bases between them. The CDR3 runs to 14 residues. Per germline, CDR1 SGHDT and CDR2 YYEEEE. CDR3 protein: CASSRRQINEKLFF. The CDR3, as DNA: TGTGCCAGCAGCCGGAGGCAGATTAATGAAAAACTGTTTTTT.

The chain couples TRBV2 to TRBJ2-7, with TRBD1 matching 8 bases. Germline CDR1 SNHLY, CDR2 FYNNEI. The CDR3 covers 12 residues. The V segment lost 7 bases and the J segment 4 bases; nucleotides outside the gene matches: 3. The CDR3, as DNA: TGTGCCAGCAAGGACAGGGTTTACGAGCAGTACTTC. Translating gives CASKDRVYEQYF.

This chain joins TRBV7-2 and TRBJ1-4; 8 bases align to TRBD1. V shed 5 bases, J shed 2 bases, and the junction held 7 bases outside the gene matches. Germline-derived CDR1 and CDR2 are SGHTA and FQGNSA. This CDR3 region has 16 residues. CDR3 residues: CASSPRDRGTNEKLFF. CDR3 in DNA: TGTGCCAGCAGCCCGCGAGACAGGGGCACTAATGAAAAACTGTTTTTT.

The chain employs TRBV27 and TRBJ2-4; 7 bases fit TRBD1. The CDR3 has 15 amino acids. In germline, CDR1 is MNHEY, CDR2 SMNVEV (reference sequence). The ends lost 5 bases at V and 8 bases at J; junction bases unmatched: 12. The CDR3 loop reads CASSGAGTAEDIQYF. CDR3 bases: TGTGCCAGCAGTGGAGCCGGGACAGCTGAGGACATTCAGTACTTC.

This rearrangement joins TRBV28 to TRBJ2-7; TRBD1 matches 8 bases. This CDR3 is 15 amino acids long. The V gene end was trimmed by 6 bases and the J gene end by 7 bases; junction bases not matched to a gene: 14. Germline CDR1 reads MDHEN; CDR2 reads SYDVKM. CDR3 region: CASSASSVRGQEQYF. The CDR3 coding sequence is TGTGCCAGCAGCGCCTCCTCGGTCAGGGGGCAAGAGCAGTACTTC. Together with reference TRBV28 and TRBJ2-7, the CDR3 gives the full variable domain: DVKVTQSSRYLVKRTGEKVFLECVQDMDHENMFWYRQDPGLGLRLIYFSYDVKMKEKGDIPEGYSVSREKKERFSLILESASTNQTSMYLCASSASSVRGQEQYFGPGTRLTVT.